This TCR beta chain was profiled in a study of blood T cell repertoires in COVID-19. The repertoire was sequenced with immunoSEQ multiplex PCR; TCRdb's copy has only in-frame clones and lacks some. The sample yields roughly 90,000 clones, about nine tenths seen once. The germline V gene encodes CDR1 LGHDT and CDR2 YNNKEL (reference sequence). The CDR3 spans 14 residues. V was clipped by 3 bases and J by 0 bases, with 3 bases between them. This TCR derives from a human donor with active COVID-19. The donor label of this sample is uncertain. Sequences were obtained from peripheral blood. This chain links TRBV3-1 (or the pseudogene TRBV3-2) with TRBJ1-6; no firm D call. For the CDR3, the DNA is TGTGCCAGCAGCCAGAGCTCCTATAATTCACCCCTCCACTTT. Amino acid sequence: CASSQSSYNSPLHF.